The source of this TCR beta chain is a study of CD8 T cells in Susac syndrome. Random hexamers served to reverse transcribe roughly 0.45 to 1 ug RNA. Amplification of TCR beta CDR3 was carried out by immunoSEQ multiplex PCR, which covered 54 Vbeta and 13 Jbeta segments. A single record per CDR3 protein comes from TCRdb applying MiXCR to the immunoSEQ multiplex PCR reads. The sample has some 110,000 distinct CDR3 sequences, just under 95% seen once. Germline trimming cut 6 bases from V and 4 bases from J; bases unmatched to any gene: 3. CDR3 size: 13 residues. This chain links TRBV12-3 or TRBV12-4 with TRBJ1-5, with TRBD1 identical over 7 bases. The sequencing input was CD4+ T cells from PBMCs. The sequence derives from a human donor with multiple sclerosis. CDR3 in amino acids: CASSTGANQPQHF. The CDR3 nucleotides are TGTGCCAGCAGCACAGGGGCTAATCAGCCCCAGCATTTT.